The present entry profiles one TCR beta chain with its context. In the study's own analysis: Estimation of nucleated cell counts relied on the amplification of reference gene primers. Assay: immunoSEQ multiplex PCR; the TCRdb copy retains only in-frame clones and omits some. Clonal size and the V and J genes are those of that table, whereas D and trimming came from the DNA. The sample has about 120,000 clones, about 80% seen once. The data belong to a study of blood T cell repertoires in COVID-19. Looking at the study overall: Both acute and convalescent COVID-19 samples were obtained from the United States, Italy and Spain. T cells, B-cell-depleted T cells, or PBMCs supplied cDNA or gDNA.

The length of the CDR3 is 13 residues. In germline, CDR1 is MNHEY, CDR2 SVGAGI. The V end was cut by 7 bases, the J end by 2 bases, with 12 bases between. This receptor was identified in an elderly woman with acute or convalescent COVID-19. The chain carries TRBV6-5 and TRBJ2-7; tentative D call: TRBD1 (5 bases). Sequenced input: peripheral blood. CDR3 loop: CASTPPGTYEQYF. CDR3 sequence (DNA): TGTGCCAGCACCCCCCCAGGGACCTACGAGCAGTACTTC.